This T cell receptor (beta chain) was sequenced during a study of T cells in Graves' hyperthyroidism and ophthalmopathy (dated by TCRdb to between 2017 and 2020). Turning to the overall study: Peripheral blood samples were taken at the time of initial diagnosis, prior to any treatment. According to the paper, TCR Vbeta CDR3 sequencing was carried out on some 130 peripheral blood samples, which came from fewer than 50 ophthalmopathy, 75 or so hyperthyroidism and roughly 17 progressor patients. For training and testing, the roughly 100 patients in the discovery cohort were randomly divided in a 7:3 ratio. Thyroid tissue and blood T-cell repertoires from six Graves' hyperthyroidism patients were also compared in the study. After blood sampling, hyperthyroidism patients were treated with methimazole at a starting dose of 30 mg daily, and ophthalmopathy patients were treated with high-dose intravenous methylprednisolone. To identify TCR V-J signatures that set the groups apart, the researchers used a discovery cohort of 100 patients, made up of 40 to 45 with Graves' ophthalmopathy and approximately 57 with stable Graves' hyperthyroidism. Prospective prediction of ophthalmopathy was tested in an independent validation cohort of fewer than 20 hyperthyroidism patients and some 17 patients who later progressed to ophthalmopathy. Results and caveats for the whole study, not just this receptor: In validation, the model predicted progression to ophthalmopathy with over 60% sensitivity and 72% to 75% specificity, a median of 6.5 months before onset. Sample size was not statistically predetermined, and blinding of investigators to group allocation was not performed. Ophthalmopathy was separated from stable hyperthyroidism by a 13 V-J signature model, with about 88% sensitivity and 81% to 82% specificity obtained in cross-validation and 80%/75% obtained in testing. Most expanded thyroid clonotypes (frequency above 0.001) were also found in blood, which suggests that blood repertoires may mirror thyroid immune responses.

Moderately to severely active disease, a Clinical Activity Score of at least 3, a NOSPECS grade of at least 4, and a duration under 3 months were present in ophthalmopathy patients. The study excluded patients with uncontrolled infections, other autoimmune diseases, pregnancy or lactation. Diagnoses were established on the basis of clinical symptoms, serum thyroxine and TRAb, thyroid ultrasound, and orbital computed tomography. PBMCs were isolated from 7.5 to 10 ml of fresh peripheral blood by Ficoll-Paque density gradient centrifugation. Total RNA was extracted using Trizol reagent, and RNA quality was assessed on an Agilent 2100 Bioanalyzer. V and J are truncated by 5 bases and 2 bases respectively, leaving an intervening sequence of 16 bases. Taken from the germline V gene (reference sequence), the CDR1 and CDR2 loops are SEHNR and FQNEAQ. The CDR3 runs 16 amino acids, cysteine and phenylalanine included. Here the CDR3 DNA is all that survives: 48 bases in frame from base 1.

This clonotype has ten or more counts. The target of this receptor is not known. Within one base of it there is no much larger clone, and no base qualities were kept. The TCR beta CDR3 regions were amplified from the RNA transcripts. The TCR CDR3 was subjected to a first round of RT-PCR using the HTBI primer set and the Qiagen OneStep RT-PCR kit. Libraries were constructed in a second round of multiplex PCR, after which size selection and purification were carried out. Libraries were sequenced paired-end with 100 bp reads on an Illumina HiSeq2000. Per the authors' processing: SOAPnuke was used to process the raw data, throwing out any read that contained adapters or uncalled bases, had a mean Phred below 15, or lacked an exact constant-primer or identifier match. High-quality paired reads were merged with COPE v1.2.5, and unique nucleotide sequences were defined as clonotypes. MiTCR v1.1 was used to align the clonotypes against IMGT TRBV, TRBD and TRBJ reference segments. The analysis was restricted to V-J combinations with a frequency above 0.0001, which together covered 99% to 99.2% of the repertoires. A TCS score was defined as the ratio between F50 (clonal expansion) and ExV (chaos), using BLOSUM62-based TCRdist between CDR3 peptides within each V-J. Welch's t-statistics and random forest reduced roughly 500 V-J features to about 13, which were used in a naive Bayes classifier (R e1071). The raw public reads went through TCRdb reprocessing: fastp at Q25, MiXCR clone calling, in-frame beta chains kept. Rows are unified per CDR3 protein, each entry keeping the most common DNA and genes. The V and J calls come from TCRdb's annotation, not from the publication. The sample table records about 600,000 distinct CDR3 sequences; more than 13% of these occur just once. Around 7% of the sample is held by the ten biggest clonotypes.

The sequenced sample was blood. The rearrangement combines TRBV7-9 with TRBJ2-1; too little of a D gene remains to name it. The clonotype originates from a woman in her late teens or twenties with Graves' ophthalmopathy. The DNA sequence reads TGTGCCAGCAGCCAACCCCCCGCGGCGCCCTACAATGAGCAGTTCTTC. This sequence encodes CASSQPPAAPYNEQFF.